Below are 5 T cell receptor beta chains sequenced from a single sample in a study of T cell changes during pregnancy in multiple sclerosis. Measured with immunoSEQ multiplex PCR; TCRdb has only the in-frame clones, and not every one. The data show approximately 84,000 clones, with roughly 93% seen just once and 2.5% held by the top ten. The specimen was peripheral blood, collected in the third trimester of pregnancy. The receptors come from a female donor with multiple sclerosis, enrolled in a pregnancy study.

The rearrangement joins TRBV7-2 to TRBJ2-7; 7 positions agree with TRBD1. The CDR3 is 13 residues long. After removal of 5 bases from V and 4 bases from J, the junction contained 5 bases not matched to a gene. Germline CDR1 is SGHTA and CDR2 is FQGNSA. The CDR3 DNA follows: TGTGCCAGCAGCCTGACAGGGACGTACGAGCAGTACTTC. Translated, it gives CASSLTGTYEQYF.

CDR3 in DNA: TGTGCCAGCAGCCCACACCCCAGACAGCTTCGATTCTTCTATGGCTACACCTTC. It yields the protein CASSPHPRQLRFFYGYTF. This chain joins TRBV11-3 and TRBJ1-2, with D possibly TRBD1 on 5 matching bases. Germline-derived CDR1 and CDR2 are SGHNT and YENEEA. The CDR3 has 18 residues. Trimming took off 5 bases at V and 4 bases at J, with 26 bases between the two ends.

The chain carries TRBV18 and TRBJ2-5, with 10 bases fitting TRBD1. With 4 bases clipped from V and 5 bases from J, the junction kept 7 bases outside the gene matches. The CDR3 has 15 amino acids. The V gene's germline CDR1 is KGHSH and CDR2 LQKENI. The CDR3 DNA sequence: TGTGCCAGCTCACATGCCGACAGGGGGCGGGAGACCCAGTACTTC. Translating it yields CASSHADRGRETQYF.

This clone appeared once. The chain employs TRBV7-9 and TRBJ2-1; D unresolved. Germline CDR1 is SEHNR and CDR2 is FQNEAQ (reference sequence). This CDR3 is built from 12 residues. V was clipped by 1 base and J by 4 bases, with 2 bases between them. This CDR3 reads CASSLVYNEQFF. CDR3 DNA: TGTGCCAGCAGCTTAGTATACAATGAGCAGTTCTTC.

The CDR3 coding sequence is TGTGCCTGGAGGGACAGGCCCCAGGGGACCCAGTACTTC. Translating it yields CAWRDRPQGTQYF. This sequence joins TRBV30 and TRBJ2-5; 7 bases are shared with TRBD1. CDR3 length: 13 residues. With 3 bases clipped from V and 7 bases from J, the junction kept 8 bases outside the gene matches. CDR1 is GTSNPN and CDR2 is SVGIG in the germline V gene (reference sequence).